This passage covers 7 T cell receptor beta chains from one sample sequenced in a study of pediatric ulcerative colitis. Some clones are missing from TCRdb's copy, which holds only in-frame ones; the method was immunoSEQ multiplex PCR. The sample includes tens of thousands of clones, 60% to 75% of them seen just once. One to two pinch biopsies were taken from the rectum during colonoscopy. Sequencing used gut tissue. The receptor set was obtained from a boy younger than 18 with moderate ulcerative colitis.

This chain uses TRBV28 with TRBJ1-6, with D tentatively TRBD1 (5 bases). CDR1 and CDR2 (germline): MDHEN, SYDVKM. This CDR3 is built from 18 residues. The V and J ends lost 5 bases and 5 bases respectively, with 22 bases between them. The CDR3 region is CASSPSSGGGFHNSPLHF. The CDR3 nucleotides are TGTGCCAGCAGTCCCTCTTCCGGCGGGGGATTCCATAATTCACCCCTCCACTTT.

This clone was picked up a small number of times. This chain links TRBV14 with TRBJ1-6; D is undetermined. CDR1 and CDR2 (germline): SGHDN, FVKESK. V lost 1 base and J 8 bases, leaving 6 bases between the germline ends. The CDR3 length is 13 residues. Here the CDR3 DNA reads TGTGCCAGCAGCCAAGTCGGGGATTCACCCCTCCACTTT. This encodes CASSQVGDSPLHF.

The chain combines TRBV28 with TRBJ1-6; 10 nucleotides line up with TRBD1. V trimming: 6 bases; J trimming: 0 bases; junction bases outside the gene matches: 8. Germline CDR1 reads MDHEN; CDR2 reads SYDVKM. CDR3 size: 18 residues. CDR3 bases: TGTGCCAGCAGCTCCCCCCGGACAGGGGGCTCCTATAATTCACCCCTCCACTTT. Its protein is CASSSPRTGGSYNSPLHF.

The chain carries TRBV19 and TRBJ2-1, with TRBD1 identical over 10 bases. Germline V CDR1 and CDR2: LNHDA, SQIVND (reference sequence). After removal of 6 bases from V and 4 bases from J, the junction contained 9 bases not matched to a gene. The CDR3 sequence is 16 residues long. Written as DNA, the CDR3 is TGTGCCAGTAGCCGCGGGGGACAGGGGTTATACAATGAGCAGTTCTTC. Translating it yields CASSRGGQGLYNEQFF.

V is TRBV19 and J is TRBJ2-2; TRBD1 matches 9 bases. Trimming took 5 bases from V and 2 from J; bases not matched to a gene: 6. CDR3 length: 16 amino acids. Per germline, CDR1 LNHDA and CDR2 SQIVND (reference sequence). This CDR3 reads CASSPWDRENTGELFF. CDR3 nucleotides: TGTGCCAGTAGTCCCTGGGACAGGGAAAACACCGGGGAGCTGTTTTTT.

The J gene is TRBJ2-7, the V gene TRBV18; 7 bases agree with TRBD2. Germline V gene lookup returns CDR1 KGHSH and CDR2 LQKENI. J lost 6 bases, V lost 1 base, and 12 bases had no gene match. The CDR3 loop spans 16 amino acids. This chain's CDR3 is CASSPLLSGGEGEQYF. The CDR3 DNA reads as TGTGCCAGCTCACCACTACTATCTGGGGGGGAAGGCGAGCAGTACTTC.

This chain uses TRBV7-2 with TRBJ1-2; D may be TRBD1 (5 bases). The CDR3 covers 18 residues. Trimming took 0 bases from V and 0 from J, leaving 17 bases between them. Germline CDR1 and CDR2: SGHTA and FQGNSA. The CDR3: CASSLATGGGLANYGYTF. Written as DNA, the CDR3 is TGTGCCAGCAGCTTAGCCACGGGGGGAGGGCTAGCTAACTATGGCTACACCTTC. Variable domain in full (rest from reference TRBV7-2 and TRBJ1-2): GAGVSQSPSNKVTEKGKDVELRCDPISGHTALYWYRQSLGQGLEFLIYFQGNSAPDKSGLPSDRFSAERTGGSVSTLTIQRTQQEDSAVYLCASSLATGGGLANYGYTFGSGTRLTVV.